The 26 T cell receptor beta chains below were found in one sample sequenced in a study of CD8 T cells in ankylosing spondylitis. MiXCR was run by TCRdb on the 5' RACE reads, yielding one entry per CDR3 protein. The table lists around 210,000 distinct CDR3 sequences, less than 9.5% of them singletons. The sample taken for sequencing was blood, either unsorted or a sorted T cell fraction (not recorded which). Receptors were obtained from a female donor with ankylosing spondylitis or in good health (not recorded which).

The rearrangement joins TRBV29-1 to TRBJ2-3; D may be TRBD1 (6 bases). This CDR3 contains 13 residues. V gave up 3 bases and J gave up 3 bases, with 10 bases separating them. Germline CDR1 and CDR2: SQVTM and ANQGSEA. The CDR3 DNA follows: TGCAGCGTTGACAAGGGGGAGACAGATACGCAGTATTTT. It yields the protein CSVDKGETDTQYF.

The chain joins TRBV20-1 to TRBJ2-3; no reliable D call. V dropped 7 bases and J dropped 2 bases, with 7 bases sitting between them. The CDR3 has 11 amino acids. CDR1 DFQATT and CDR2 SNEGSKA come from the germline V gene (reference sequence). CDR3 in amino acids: CSGSNTDTQYF. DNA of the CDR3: TGCAGTGGTAGCAACACAGATACGCAGTATTTT.

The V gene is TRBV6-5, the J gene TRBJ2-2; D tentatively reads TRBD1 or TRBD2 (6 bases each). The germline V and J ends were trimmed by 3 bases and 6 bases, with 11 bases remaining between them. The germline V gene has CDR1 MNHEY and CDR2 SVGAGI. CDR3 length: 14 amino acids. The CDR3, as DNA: TGTGCCAGCAGTTATGGGGGGCGCCCCGGGGAGCTGTTTTTT. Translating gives CASSYGGRPGELFF.

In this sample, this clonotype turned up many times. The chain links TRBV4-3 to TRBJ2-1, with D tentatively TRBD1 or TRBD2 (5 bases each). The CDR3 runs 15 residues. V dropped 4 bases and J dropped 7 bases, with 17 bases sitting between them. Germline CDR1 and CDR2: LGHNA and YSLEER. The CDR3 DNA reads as TGCGCCAGCAGCCTAGGGACCGCCTACGGTAATGAGCAGTTCTTC. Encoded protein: CASSLGTAYGNEQFF.

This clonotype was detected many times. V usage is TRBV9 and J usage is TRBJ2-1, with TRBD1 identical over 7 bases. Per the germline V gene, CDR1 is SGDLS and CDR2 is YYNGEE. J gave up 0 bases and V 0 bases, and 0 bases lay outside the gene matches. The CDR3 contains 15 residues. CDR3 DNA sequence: TGTGCCAGCAGCGTAGGGGACAGCTCCTACAATGAGCAGTTCTTC. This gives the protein CASSVGDSSYNEQFF.

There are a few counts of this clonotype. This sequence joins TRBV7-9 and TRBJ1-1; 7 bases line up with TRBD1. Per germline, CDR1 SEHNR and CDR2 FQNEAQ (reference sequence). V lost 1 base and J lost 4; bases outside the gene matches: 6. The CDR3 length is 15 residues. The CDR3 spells CASSLGGAGGTEAFF. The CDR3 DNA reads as TGTGCCAGCAGCTTAGGAGGGGCAGGGGGCACTGAAGCTTTCTTT.

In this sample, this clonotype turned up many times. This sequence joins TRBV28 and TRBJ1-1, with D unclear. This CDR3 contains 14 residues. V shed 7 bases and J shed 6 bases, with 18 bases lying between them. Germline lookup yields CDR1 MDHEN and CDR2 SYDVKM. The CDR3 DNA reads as TGTGCCAGCAATAGGCGGATGGGGAGCGCTGAAGCTTTCTTT. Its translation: CASNRRMGSAEAFF. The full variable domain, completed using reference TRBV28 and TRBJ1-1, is DVKVTQSSRYLVKRTGEKVFLECVQDMDHENMFWYRQDPGLGLRLIYFSYDVKMKEKGDIPEGYSVSREKKERFSLILESASTNQTSMYLCASNRRMGSAEAFFGQGTRLTVV.

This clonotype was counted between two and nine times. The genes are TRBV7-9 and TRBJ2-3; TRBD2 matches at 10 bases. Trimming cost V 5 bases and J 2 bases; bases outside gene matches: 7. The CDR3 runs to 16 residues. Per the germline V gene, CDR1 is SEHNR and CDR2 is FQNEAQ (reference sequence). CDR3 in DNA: TGTGCCAGCAGCCCAGGACTAGCGGATCTCACAGATACGCAGTATTTT. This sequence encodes CASSPGLADLTDTQYF.

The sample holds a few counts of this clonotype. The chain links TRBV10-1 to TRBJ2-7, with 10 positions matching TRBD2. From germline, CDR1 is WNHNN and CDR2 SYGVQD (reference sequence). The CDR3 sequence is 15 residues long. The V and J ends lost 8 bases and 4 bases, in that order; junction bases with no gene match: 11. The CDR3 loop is CASGRAGGPKYEQYF. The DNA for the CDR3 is TGCGCCAGCGGGAGAGCGGGAGGGCCTAAGTACGAGCAGTACTTC.

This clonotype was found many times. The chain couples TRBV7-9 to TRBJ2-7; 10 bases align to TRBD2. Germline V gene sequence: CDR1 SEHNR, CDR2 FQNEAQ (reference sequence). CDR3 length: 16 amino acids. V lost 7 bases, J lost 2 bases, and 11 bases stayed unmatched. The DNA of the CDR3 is TGTGCCAGCACCCGCATTCTAGCGGGAGTTCCCTACGAGCAGTACTTC. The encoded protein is CASTRILAGVPYEQYF.

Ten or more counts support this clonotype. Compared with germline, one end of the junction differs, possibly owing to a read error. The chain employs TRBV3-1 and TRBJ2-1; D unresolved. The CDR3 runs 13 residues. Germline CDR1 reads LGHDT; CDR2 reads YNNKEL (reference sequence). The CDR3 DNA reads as TGTGCCAGCAGCCCCCTGACGGCGTGGGGTAGGGTCTTC. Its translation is CASSPLTAWGRVF.

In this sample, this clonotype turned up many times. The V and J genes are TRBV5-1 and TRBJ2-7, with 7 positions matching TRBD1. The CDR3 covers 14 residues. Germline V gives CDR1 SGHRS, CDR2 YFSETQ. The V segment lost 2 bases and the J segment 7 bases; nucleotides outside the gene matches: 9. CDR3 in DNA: TGCGCCAGCAGCTTAGAGACAGGGTGGAGAGAGCAGTACTTC. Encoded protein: CASSLETGWREQYF.

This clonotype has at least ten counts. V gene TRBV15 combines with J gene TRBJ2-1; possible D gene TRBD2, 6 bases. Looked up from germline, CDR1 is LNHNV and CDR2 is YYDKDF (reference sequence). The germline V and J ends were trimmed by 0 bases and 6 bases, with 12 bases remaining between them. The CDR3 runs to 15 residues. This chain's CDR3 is CATSRDPGVANEQFF. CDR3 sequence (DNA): TGTGCCACCAGCAGAGACCCGGGAGTGGCCAATGAGCAGTTCTTC. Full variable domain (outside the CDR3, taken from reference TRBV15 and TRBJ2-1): DAMVIQNPRYQVTQFGKPVTLSCSQTLNHNVMYWYQQKSSQAPKLLFHYYDKDFNNEADTPDNFQSRRPNTSFCFLDIRSPGLGDTAMYLCATSRDPGVANEQFFGPGTRLTVL.

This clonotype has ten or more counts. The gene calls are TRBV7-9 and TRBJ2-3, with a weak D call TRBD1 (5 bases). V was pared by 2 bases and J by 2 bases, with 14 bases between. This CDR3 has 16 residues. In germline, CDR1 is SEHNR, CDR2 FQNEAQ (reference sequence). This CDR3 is CASSLRKGKATDTQYF. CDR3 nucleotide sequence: TGTGCCAGCAGCTTACGAAAGGGGAAGGCCACAGATACGCAGTATTTT.

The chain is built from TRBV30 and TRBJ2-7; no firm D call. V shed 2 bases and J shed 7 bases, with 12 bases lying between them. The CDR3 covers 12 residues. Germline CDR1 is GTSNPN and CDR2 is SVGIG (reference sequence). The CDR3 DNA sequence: TGTGCCTGGAGTCCGACTGGCAGGGAGCAGTACTTC. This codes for CAWSPTGREQYF.

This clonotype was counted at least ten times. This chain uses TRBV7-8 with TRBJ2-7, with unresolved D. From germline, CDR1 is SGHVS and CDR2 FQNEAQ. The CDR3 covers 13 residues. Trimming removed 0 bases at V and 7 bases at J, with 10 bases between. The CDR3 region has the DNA TGTGCCAGCAGCTTAGCGCTTTTGAGGGAGCAGTACTTC. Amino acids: CASSLALLREQYF.

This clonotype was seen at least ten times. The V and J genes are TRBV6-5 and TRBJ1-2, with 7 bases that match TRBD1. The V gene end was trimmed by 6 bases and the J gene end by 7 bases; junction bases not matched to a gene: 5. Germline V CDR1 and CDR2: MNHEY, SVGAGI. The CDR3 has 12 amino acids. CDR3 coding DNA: TGTGCCAGCAGCCGACAGGGTCTTGGCTACACCTTC. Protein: CASSRQGLGYTF.

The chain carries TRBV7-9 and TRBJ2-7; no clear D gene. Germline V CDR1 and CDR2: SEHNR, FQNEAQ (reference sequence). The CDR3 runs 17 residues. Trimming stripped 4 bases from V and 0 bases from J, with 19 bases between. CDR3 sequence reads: CASSSPPGVALSYEQYF. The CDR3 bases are TGTGCCAGCAGCTCGCCCCCAGGAGTGGCCCTCTCCTACGAGCAGTACTTC.

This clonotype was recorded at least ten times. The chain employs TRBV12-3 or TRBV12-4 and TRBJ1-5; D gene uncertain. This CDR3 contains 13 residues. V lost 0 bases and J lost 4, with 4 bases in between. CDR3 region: CASSLAGNQPQHF. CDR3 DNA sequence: TGTGCCAGCAGTTTAGCGGGAAATCAGCCCCAGCATTTT.

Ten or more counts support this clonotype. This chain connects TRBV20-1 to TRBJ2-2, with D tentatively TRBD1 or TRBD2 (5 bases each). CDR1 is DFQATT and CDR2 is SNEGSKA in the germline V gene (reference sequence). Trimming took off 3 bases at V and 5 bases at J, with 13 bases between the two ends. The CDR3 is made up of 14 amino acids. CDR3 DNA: TGCAGTGCTAGGGATGGGGGACGGACCGGGGAGCTGTTTTTT. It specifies CSARDGGRTGELFF.

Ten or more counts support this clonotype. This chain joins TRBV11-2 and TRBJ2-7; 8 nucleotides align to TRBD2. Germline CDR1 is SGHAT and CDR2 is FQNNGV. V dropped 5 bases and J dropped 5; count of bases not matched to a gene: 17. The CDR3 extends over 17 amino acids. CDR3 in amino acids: CASSPHGSGRIGDEQYF. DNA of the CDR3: TGTGCCAGCAGCCCCCATGGCAGCGGGAGAATAGGCGACGAGCAGTACTTC. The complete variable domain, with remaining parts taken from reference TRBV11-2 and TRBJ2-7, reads EAGVAQSPRYKIIEKRQSVAFWCNPISGHATLYWYQQILGQGPKLLIQFQNNGVVDDSQLPKDRFSAERLKGVDSTLKIQPAKLEDSAVYLCASSPHGSGRIGDEQYFGPGTRLTVT.

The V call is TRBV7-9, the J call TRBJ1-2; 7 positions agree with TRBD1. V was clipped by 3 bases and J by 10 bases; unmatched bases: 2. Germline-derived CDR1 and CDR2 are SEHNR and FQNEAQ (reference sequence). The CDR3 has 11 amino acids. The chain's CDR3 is CASSLGTAYTF. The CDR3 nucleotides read TGTGCCAGCAGCTTGGGGACAGCCTACACCTTC.

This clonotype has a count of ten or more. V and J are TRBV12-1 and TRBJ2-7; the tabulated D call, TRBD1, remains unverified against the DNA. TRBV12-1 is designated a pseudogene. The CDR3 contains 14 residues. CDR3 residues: CASRGGGDPYGQYF. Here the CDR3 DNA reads TGTGCCAGCAGAGGGGGCGGGGACCCCTACGGGCAGTACTTC.

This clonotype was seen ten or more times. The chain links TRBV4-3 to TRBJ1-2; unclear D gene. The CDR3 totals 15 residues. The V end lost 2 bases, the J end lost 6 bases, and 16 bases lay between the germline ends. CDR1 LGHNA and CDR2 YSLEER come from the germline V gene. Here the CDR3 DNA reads TGCGCCAGCAGCCAATCCCCCGACGGGTTAGATGGCTACACCTTC. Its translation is CASSQSPDGLDGYTF.

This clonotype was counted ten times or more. CDR3 in DNA: TGCAGTGCTAGTTTGGTTCAAGAGGGCGAGCAGTACTTC. Translated: CSASLVQEGEQYF. The rearrangement joins TRBV20-1 to TRBJ2-7; TRBD2 might be the D (5 bases). V dropped 3 bases and J dropped 6 bases, with 15 bases sitting between them. This CDR3 region has 13 residues. Germline V gives CDR1 DFQATT, CDR2 SNEGSKA (reference sequence).

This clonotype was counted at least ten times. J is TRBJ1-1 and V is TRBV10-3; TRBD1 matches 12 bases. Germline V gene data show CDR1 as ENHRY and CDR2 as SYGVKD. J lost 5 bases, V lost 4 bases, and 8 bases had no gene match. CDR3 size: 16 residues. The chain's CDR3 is CAISGTGTGGGTEAFF. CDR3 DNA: TGTGCCATCAGTGGGACAGGGACAGGGGGCGGAACTGAAGCTTTCTTT.